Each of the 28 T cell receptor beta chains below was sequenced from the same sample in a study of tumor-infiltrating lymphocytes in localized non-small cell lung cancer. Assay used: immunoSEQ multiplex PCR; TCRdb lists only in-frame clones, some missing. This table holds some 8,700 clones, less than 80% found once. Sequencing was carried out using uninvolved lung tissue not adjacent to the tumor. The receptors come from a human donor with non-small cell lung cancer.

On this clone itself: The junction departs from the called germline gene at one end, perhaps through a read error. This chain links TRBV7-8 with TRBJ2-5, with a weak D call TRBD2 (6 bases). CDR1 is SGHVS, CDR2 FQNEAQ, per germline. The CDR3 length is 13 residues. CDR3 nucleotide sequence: TGTGCCAACAGCCGGTGGGGACTGGAGACCCAGTACTTC. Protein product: CANSRWGLETQYF.

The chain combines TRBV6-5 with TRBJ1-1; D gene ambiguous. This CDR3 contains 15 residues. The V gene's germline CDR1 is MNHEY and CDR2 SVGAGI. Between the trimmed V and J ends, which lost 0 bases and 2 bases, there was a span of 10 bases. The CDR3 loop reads CASSYSIKGNTEAFF. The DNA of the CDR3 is TGTGCCAGCAGTTACTCGATCAAGGGAAACACTGAAGCTTTCTTT.

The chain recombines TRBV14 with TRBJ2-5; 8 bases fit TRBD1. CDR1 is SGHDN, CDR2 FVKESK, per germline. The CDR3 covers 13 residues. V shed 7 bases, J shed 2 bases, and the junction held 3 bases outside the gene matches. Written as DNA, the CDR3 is TGTGCCAGCACCCGACAGGGGCAAGAGACCCAGTACTTC. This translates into CASTRQGQETQYF.

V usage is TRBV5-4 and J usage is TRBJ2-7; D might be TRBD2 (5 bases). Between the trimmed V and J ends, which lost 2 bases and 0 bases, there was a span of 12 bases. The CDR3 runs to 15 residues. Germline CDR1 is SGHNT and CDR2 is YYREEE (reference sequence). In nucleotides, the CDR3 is TGTGCCAGCAGCTTTGTCGAAGCGGTCTCCTACGAGCAGTACTTC. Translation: CASSFVEAVSYEQYF.

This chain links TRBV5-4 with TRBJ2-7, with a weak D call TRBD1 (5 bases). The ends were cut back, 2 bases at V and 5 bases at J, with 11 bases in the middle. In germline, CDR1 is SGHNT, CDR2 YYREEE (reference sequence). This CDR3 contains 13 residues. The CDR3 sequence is CASSFQGTHEQYF. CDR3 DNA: TGTGCCAGCAGCTTTCAGGGTACCCACGAGCAGTACTTC.

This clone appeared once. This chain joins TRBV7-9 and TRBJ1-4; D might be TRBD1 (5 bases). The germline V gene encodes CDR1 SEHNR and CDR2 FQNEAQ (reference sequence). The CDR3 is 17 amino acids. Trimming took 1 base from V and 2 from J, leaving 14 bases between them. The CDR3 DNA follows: TGTGCCAGCAGCTTAGAGTTGCGCAGGGCGACTAATGAAAAACTGTTTTTT. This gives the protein CASSLELRRATNEKLFF.

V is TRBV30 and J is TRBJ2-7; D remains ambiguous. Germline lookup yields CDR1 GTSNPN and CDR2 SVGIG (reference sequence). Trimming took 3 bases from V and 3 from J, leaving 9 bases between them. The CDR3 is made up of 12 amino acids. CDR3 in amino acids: CAWSSGNYEQYF. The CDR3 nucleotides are TGTGCCTGGAGCTCTGGGAACTACGAGCAGTACTTC.

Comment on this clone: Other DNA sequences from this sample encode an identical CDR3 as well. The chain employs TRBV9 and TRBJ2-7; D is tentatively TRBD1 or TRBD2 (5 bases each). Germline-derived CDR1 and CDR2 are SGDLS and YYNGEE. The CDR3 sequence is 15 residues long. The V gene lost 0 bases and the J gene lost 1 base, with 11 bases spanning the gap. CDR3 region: CASSVEPGRSYEQYF. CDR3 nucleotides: TGTGCCAGCAGCGTAGAACCGGGGCGATCCTACGAGCAGTACTTC.

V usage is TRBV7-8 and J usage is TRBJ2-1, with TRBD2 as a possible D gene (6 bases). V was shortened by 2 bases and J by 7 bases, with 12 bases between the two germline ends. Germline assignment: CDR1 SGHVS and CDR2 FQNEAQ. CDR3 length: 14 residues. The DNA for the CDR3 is TGTGCCAGCAGCTTAAGGGAGACTAGTAATGAGCAGTTCTTC. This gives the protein CASSLRETSNEQFF.

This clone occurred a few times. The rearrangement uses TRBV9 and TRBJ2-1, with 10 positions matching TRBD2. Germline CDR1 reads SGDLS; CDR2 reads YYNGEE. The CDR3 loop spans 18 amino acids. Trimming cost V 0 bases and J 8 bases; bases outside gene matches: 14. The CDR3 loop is CASSVVGGYGTSVHEQFF. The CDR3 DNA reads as TGTGCCAGCAGCGTAGTGGGAGGGTACGGGACTAGCGTACATGAGCAGTTCTTC.

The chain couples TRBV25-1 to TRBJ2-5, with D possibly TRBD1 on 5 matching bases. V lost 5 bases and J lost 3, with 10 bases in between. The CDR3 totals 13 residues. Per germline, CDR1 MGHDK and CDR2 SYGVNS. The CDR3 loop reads CASSFPGKETQYF. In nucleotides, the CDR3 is TGTGCCAGCAGTTTCCCAGGGAAAGAGACCCAGTACTTC.

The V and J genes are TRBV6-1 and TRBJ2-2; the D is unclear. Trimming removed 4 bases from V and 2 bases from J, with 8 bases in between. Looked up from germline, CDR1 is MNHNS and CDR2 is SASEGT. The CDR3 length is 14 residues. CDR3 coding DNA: TGTGCCAGCAGTGTCTTCCGAAACACCGGGGAGCTGTTTTTT. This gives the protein CASSVFRNTGELFF.

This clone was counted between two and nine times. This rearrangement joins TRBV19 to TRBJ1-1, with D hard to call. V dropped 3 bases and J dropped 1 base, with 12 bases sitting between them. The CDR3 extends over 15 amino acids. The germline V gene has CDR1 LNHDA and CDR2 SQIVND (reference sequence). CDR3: CASSIGGVRNTEAFF. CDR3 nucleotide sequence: TGTGCCAGTAGTATTGGTGGGGTAAGGAACACTGAAGCTTTCTTT.

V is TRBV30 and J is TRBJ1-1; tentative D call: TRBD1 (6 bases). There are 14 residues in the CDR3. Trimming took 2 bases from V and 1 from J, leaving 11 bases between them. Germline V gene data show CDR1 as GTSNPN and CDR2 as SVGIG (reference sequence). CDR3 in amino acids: CAWSRGQRNTEAFF. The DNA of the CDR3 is TGTGCCTGGAGTAGAGGACAGAGGAACACTGAAGCTTTCTTT.

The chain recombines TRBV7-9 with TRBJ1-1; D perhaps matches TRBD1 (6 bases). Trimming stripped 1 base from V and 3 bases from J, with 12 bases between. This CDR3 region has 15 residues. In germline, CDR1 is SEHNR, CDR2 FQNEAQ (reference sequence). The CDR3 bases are TGTGCCAGCAGCTTAGGAGGGGGTGGGTACACTGAAGCTTTCTTT. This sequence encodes CASSLGGGGYTEAFF.

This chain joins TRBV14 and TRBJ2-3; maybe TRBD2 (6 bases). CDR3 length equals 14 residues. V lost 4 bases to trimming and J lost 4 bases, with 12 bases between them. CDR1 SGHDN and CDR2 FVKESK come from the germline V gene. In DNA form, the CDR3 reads TGTGCCAGCAGCCCCTACGGGAGAGCAGATACGCAGTATTTT. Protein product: CASSPYGRADTQYF.

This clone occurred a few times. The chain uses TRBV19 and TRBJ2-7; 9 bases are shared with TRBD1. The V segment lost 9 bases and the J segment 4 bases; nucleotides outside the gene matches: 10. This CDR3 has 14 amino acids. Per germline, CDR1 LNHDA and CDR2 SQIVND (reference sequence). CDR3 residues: CASSSGQGPYEQYF. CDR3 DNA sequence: TGTGCCAGCTCCAGTGGACAGGGGCCATACGAGCAGTACTTC.

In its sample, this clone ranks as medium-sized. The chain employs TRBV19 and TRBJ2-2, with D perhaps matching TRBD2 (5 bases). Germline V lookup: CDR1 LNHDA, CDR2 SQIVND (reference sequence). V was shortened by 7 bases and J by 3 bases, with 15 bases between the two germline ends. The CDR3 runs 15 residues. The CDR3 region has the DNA TGTGCCAGTAACCCGGCTAGCACTTACACCGGGGAGCTGTTTTTT. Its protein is CASNPASTYTGELFF.

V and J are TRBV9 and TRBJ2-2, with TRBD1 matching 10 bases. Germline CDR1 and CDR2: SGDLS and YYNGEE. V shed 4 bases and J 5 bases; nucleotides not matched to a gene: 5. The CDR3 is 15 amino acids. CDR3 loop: CASSPRDRGTGELFF. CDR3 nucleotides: TGTGCCAGCAGCCCCCGGGACAGGGGAACCGGGGAGCTGTTTTTT.

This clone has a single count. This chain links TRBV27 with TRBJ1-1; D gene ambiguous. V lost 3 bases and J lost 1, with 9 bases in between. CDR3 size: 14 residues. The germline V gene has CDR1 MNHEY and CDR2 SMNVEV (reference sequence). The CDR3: CASSFRGRNTEAFF. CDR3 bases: TGTGCCAGCAGTTTTCGGGGTCGGAACACTGAAGCTTTCTTT.

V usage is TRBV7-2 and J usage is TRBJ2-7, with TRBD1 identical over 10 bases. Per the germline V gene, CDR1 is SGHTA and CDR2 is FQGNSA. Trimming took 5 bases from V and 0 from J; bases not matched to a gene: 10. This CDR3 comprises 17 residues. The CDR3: CASSTRDRGRSSYEQYF. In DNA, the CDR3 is TGTGCCAGCAGCACCCGGGACAGGGGCCGAAGCTCCTACGAGCAGTACTTC.

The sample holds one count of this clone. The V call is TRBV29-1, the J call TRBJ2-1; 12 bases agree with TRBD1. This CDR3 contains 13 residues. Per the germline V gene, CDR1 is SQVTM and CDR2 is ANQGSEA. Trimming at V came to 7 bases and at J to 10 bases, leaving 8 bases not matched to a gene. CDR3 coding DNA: TGCAGCGCCCCGGGACAGGGGGCTTTGGAGCAGTTCTTC. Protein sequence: CSAPGQGALEQFF.

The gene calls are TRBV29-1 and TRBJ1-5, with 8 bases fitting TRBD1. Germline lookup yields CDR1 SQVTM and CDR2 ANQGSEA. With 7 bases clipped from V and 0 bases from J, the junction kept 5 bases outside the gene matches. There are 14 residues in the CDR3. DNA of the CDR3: TGCAGCGCCGGGCAGGGGGCTAGCAATCAGCCCCAGCATTTT. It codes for CSAGQGASNQPQHF.

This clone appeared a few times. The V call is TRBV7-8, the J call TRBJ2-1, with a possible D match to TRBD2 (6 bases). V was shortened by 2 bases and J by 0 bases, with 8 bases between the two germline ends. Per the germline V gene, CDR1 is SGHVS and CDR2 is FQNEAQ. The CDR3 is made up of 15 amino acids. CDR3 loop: CASSLTGGSYNEQFF. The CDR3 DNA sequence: TGTGCCAGCAGCTTAACCGGGGGCTCCTACAATGAGCAGTTCTTC.

This CDR3 reads CAWGGGFYEQYF. DNA of the CDR3: TGTGCCTGGGGCGGCGGATTCTACGAGCAGTACTTC. V usage is TRBV30 and J usage is TRBJ2-7; D uncertain. Germline V gives CDR1 GTSNPN, CDR2 SVGIG (reference sequence). Trimming cost V 5 bases and J 3 bases, with 11 bases left between them. The length of the CDR3 is 12 residues.

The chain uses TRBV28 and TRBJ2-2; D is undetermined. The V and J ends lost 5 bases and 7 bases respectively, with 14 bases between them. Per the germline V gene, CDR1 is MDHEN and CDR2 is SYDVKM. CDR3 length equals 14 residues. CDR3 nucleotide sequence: TGTGCCAGCAGTAGTACGACCTTGGGCGGGGAGCTGTTTTTT. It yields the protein CASSSTTLGGELFF.

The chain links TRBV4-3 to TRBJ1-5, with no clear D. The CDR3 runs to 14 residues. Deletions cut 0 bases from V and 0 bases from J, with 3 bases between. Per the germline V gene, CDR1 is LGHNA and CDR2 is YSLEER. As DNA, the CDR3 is TGCGCCAGCAGCCAAGATTTTAGCAATCAGCCCCAGCATTTT. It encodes CASSQDFSNQPQHF.

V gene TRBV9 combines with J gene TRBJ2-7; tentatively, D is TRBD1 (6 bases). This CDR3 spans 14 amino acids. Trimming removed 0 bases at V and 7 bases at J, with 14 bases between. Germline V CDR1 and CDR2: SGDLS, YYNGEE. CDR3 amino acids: CASSVGQDPFEQYF. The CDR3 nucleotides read TGTGCCAGCAGCGTAGGACAGGACCCTTTTGAGCAGTACTTC.